One T cell receptor (beta chain) is described in this entry. Its specificity is not known. Within the sample, other DNA sequences also encode this same CDR3. Looked up from germline, CDR1 is SGDLS and CDR2 is YYNGEE. The CDR3 is 13 residues long. V was pared by 8 bases and J by 0 bases, with 6 bases between. All of the donors resided in Nashville, Tennessee, and each was a Caucasian adult. Every immunoSEQ plate was one replicate of a subset's evenly spread DNA. Using immunoSEQ multiplex PCR, the repertoire was profiled, and TCRdb retains in-frame clones only, with some absent. The sample contains roughly 720,000 clones, around 90% of which appear only once. This specimen belongs to a study of shared clonotypes between healthy human individuals. Overall study results and limits: Sampling involved blood alone; tissue repertoires likely differ.

The genes are TRBV9 and TRBJ2-6, with unresolved D. The specimen was memory CD8+ T cells from PBMCs. Noted subset: CD45RO+ cells pooled with CCR7-negative TemRA cells. This sequence originates from a man between 18 and 35 years old in good health. Some clones in this sample may be carry-over from other donors' samples. The CDR3 DNA is TGTGCCAGTTCGGACTCTGGGGCCAACGTCCTGACTTTC. Its protein is CASSDSGANVLTF. The variable domain in full, completed from reference TRBV9 and TRBJ2-6, reads DSGVTQTPKHLITATGQRVTLRCSPRSGDLSVYWYQQSLDQGLQFLIQYYNGEERAKGNILERFSAQQFPDLHSELNLSSLELGDSALYFCASSDSGANVLTFGAGSRLTVL.